This T cell receptor (beta chain) was observed in a study of T-cell reconstitution after alpha-beta-depleted transplantation in children. This clonotype appeared many times. In germline, CDR1 is SGHTS, CDR2 YDEGEE. V lost 4 bases to trimming and J lost 1 base, with 12 bases between them. The CDR3 covers 14 residues. Researchers prepared the TCRbeta library using unique molecular identifiers, the study reports. TCRdb re-called the PCR reads with MiXCR, one entry per CDR3 protein. This table holds fewer than 120,000 distinct CDR3 sequences, about a tenth found once. The sequences come from PBMCs from the stem cell graft donor, collected from the stem cell graft. The sequence was obtained from a human donor who donated a stem cell graft to a child with acute lymphoblastic leukemia. The V call is TRBV5-8, the J call TRBJ2-7; D uncertain. The DNA for the CDR3 is TGTGCCAGCAGCCGGCGACGGGTTTCCTACGAGCAGTACTTC. This gives the protein CASSRRRVSYEQYF.